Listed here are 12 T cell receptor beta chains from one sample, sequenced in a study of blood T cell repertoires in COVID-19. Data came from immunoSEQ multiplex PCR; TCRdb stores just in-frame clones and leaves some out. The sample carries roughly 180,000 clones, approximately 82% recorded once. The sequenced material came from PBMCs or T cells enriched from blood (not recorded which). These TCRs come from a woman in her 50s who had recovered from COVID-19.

In DNA form, the CDR3 reads TGTGCCAGCAGCTCGCTCGACCCGGACAGGGGGCTAGGATATGGCTACACCTTC. Its translation: CASSSLDPDRGLGYGYTF. The chain uses TRBV7-9 and TRBJ1-2; 11 nucleotides line up with TRBD1. The CDR3 runs to 18 residues. V lost 4 bases and J lost 5; bases outside the gene matches: 15. Germline loops: CDR1 SEHNR, CDR2 FQNEAQ (reference sequence).

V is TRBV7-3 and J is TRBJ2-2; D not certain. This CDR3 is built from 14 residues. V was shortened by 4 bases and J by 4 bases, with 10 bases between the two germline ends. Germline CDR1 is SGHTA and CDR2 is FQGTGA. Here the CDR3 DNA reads TGTGCCAGCAGCTCGGTCCGGAGCACCGGGGAGCTGTTTTTT. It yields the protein CASSSVRSTGELFF.

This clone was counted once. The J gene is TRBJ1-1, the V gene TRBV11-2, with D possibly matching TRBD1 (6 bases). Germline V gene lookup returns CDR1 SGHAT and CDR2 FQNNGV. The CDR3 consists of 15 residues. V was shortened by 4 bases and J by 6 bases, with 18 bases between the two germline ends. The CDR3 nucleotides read TGTGCCAGCAGCTCCGGGGGGGGCCCCTGGGCTGAAGCTTTCTTT. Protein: CASSSGGGPWAEAFF.

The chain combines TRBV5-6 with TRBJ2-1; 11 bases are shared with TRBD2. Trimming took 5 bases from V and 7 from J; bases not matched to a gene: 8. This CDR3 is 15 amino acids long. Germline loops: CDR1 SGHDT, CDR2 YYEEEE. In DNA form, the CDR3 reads TGTGCCAGCAGGCCCTCCGGGACTAGCGGTAATGAGCAGTTCTTC. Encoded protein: CASRPSGTSGNEQFF.

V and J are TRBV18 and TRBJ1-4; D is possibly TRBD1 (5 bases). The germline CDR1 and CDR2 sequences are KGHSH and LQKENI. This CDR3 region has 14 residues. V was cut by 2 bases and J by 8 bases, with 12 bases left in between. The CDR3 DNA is TGTGCCAGCTCACCAACAGGTCAAGAGGAAAAACTGTTTTTT. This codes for CASSPTGQEEKLFF.

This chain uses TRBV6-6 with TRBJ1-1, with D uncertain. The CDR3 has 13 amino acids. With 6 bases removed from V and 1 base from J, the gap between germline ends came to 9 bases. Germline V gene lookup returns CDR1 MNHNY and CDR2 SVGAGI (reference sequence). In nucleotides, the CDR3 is TGTGCCAGCAGAGGCGGCGCGAACACTGAAGCTTTCTTT. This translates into CASRGGANTEAFF.

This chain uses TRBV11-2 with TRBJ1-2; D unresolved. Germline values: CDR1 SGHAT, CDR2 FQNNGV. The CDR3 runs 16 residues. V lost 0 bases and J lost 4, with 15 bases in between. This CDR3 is CASSLDRRSLGYGYTF. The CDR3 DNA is TGTGCCAGCAGCTTAGATCGGCGGTCCCTAGGCTATGGCTACACCTTC.

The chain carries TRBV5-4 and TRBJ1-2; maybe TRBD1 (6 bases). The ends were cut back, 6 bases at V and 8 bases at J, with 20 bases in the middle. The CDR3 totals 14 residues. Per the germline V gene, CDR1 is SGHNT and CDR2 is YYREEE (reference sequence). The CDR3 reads CASTGADKHGGYTF. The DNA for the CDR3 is TGTGCCAGCACAGGGGCAGACAAGCATGGGGGCTACACCTTC. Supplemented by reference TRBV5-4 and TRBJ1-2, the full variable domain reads ETGVTQSPTHLIKTRGQQVTLRCSSQSGHNTVSWYQQALGQGPQFIFQYYREEENGRGNFPPRFSGLQFPNYSSELNVNALELDDSALYLCASTGADKHGGYTFGSGTRLTVV.

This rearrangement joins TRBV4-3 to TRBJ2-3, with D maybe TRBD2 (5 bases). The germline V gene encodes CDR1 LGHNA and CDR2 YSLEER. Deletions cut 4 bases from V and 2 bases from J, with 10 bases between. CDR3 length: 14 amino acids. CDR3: CASSLRVHTDTQYF. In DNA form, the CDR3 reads TGCGCCAGCAGCCTGCGGGTTCACACAGATACGCAGTATTTT.

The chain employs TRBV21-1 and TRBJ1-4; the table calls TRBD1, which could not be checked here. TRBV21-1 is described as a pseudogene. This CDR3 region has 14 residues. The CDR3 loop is CASSKGQFNEKLFF. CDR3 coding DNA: TGTGCCAGCAGCAAGGGACAGTTTAATGAAAAACTGTTTTTT.

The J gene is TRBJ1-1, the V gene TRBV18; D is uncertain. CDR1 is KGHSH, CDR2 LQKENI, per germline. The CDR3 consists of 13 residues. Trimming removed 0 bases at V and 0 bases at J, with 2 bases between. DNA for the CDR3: TGTGCCAGCTCACCACCCGTGAACACTGAAGCTTTCTTT. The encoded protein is CASSPPVNTEAFF.

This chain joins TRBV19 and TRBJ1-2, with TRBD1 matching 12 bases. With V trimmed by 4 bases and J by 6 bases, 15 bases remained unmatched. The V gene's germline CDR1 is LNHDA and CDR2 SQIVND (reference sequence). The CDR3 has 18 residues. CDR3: CASSKRGGTGGSFNGYTF. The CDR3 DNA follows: TGTGCCAGTAGTAAGCGAGGCGGGACAGGGGGCTCTTTTAATGGCTACACCTTC.